This is a list of T cell receptor beta chains from one sample in a study of T cells in Graves' hyperthyroidism and ophthalmopathy. TCRdb used MiXCR to reprocess the multiplex PCR reads, holding one entry per CDR3 protein. The repertoire holds around 480,000 distinct CDR3 sequences, with around 14% as singletons. Sequenced input: blood. These receptors were obtained from a young woman with Graves' hyperthyroidism. Each CDR3 is given with its conserved first and last residue. A D gene is named only where the DNA matches it firmly. The size of a clone is reported for some rows only, either as once, few or many, or as a class for expanded clones.

j_call: TRBJ2-5
d_call: TRBD2
clone_size: many
v_call: TRBV5-1
cdr3_nt: TGCGCCAGCAGCCCCTGGGGACTAGCGGGGGCCCCCGAGACCCAGTACTTC
cdr3_aa: CASSPWGLAGAPETQYF

j_call: TRBJ1-2
d_call: NA
clone_size: NA
v_call: TRBV7-6
cdr3_nt: TGTGCCAGCAGCCCTGTGGGAGAAGGAGTCTATGGCTACACCTTC
cdr3_aa: CASSPVGEGVYGYTF

j_call: TRBJ2-7
d_call: NA
clone_size: NA
v_call: TRBV6-1
cdr3_nt: TGTGCCAGCACCATCGGGAGCCCCGGGTACGAGCAGTACTTC
cdr3_aa: CASTIGSPGYEQYF

j_call: TRBJ2-3
d_call: TRBD2
clone_size: many
v_call: TRBV20-1
cdr3_nt: TGCAGTGCTAGAGACGTCTCAAGACTAGCGGGAGGCGATCAAGCTAGAGATACGCAGTATTTT
cdr3_aa: CSARDVSRLAGGDQARDTQYF

j_call: TRBJ2-7
d_call: TRBD2
clone_size: few
v_call: TRBV4-1
cdr3_nt: TGCGCCAGCAGCCAATCCCCCAGGACTAGCGGGCCCTACGAGCAGTACTTC
cdr3_aa: CASSQSPRTSGPYEQYF

j_call: TRBJ1-5
d_call: NA
clone_size: many
v_call: TRBV30
cdr3_nt: TGTGCCTGGGGTGGTGTCGGGGGCCAGCCCCAGCATTTT
cdr3_aa: CAWGGVGGQPQHF

j_call: TRBJ1-6
d_call: NA
clone_size: few
v_call: TRBV4-2
cdr3_nt: TGTGCCAGCAGCCATACGGGAGACTATAATTCACCCCTCCACTTT
cdr3_aa: CASSHTGDYNSPLHF

j_call: TRBJ1-5
d_call: NA
clone_size: NA
v_call: TRBV7-8
cdr3_nt: TGTGCCAGCACCAAGGGGCAGGGTGAGGGTCAGCCCCAGCATTTT
cdr3_aa: CASTKGQGEGQPQHF

j_call: TRBJ2-5
d_call: TRBD2
clone_size: NA
v_call: TRBV6-2/TRBV6-3
cdr3_nt: TGTGCCAGCAGTTTGACTAGCGGAGAAGAGACCCAGTACTTC
cdr3_aa: CASSLTSGEETQYF

j_call: TRBJ1-5
d_call: TRBD1
clone_size: many
v_call: TRBV24-1
cdr3_nt: TGTGCCACCAGTGAAGCGACAGGGGGCGAGGGTCAGCCCCAGCATTTT
cdr3_aa: CATSEATGGEGQPQHF

j_call: TRBJ2-5
d_call: TRBD2
clone_size: many
v_call: TRBV5-8
cdr3_nt: TGTGCCAGCAGCTTGAGCAAGCGGGAGGGCCTAGCGGAGACCCAGTACTTC
cdr3_aa: CASSLSKREGLAETQYF

j_call: TRBJ1-1
d_call: NA
clone_size: few
v_call: TRBV6-1
cdr3_nt: TGTGCCAGCATGGCGGGCGCGGGACTGAACACTGAAGCTTTCTTT
cdr3_aa: CASMAGAGLNTEAFF

j_call: TRBJ2-2
d_call: TRBD1
clone_size: NA
v_call: TRBV7-3
cdr3_nt: TGTGCCAGCAGCTTAACTGGACAGGGGGGTTTCGGGGAGCTGTTTTTT
cdr3_aa: CASSLTGQGGFGELFF

j_call: TRBJ2-1
d_call: TRBD1
clone_size: few
v_call: TRBV20-1
cdr3_nt: TGCAGTGCTAGAGATGGGAAAAGTGGTTCCGGGACAGTCTACAATGAGCAGTTCTTC
cdr3_aa: CSARDGKSGSGTVYNEQFF

j_call: TRBJ1-1
d_call: NA
clone_size: many
v_call: TRBV12-3/TRBV12-4
cdr3_nt: TGTGCCAGCAGTTTGGACGGTATGAACACTGAAGCTTTCTTT
cdr3_aa: CASSLDGMNTEAFF

j_call: TRBJ2-1
d_call: NA
clone_size: many
v_call: TRBV2
cdr3_nt: TGTGCCAGCACTAAAGACACCCCCTCCTACAATGAGCAGTTCTTC
cdr3_aa: CASTKDTPSYNEQFF

j_call: TRBJ2-1
d_call: NA
clone_size: many
v_call: TRBV12-3/TRBV12-4
cdr3_nt: TGTGCCAGCAGTTCCCAGTATGAGCAGTTCTTC
cdr3_aa: CASSSQYEQFF

j_call: TRBJ2-3
d_call: NA
clone_size: NA
v_call: TRBV9
cdr3_nt: TGTGCCAGCAGCGCCCTAGAGTACAATCAGCCCCAGTATTTT
cdr3_aa: CASSALEYNQPQYF

j_call: TRBJ2-1
d_call: NA
clone_size: many
v_call: TRBV3-1
cdr3_nt: TGTGCCAGCAGCCAAGCCCCTAGCGCCCCGCTGTTCTTC
cdr3_aa: CASSQAPSAPLFF

j_call: TRBJ1-1
d_call: NA
clone_size: many
v_call: TRBV27
cdr3_nt: TGTGCCAGTCAGATAGGGGTCTGGGGGAACACTGAAGCTTTCTTT
cdr3_aa: CASQIGVWGNTEAFF

j_call: TRBJ2-5
d_call: NA
clone_size: NA
v_call: TRBV20-1
cdr3_nt: TGCAGTGCTAGAGATCCAACGACTAGCCAAGAGACCCAGTACTTC
cdr3_aa: CSARDPTTSQETQYF

j_call: TRBJ2-2
d_call: TRBD2
clone_size: many
v_call: TRBV13
cdr3_nt: TGTGCCAGCAGCGAAGCGGGGGGCCCGGCCGGGGAGCTGTTTTTT
cdr3_aa: CASSEAGGPAGELFF

j_call: TRBJ1-1
d_call: TRBD1
clone_size: NA
v_call: TRBV20-1
cdr3_nt: TGCAGTGCTAGTATGGACAGGTACACTGAAGCTTTCTTT
cdr3_aa: CSASMDRYTEAFF

j_call: TRBJ1-1
d_call: NA
clone_size: many
v_call: TRBV12-3/TRBV12-4
cdr3_nt: TGTGCCAGCACTCCGACGGGGGTCGGGACTGAAGCTTTCTTT
cdr3_aa: CASTPTGVGTEAFF

j_call: TRBJ1-1
d_call: TRBD1
clone_size: many
v_call: TRBV2
cdr3_nt: TGTGCCAGCAGTCAGGGACAGATGAACACTGAAGCTTTCTTT
cdr3_aa: CASSQGQMNTEAFF